These 29 T cell receptor beta chains share one sample of origin, sequenced in a study of blood T cell repertoires in COVID-19 (TCRdb year 2020). Preparation of the library involved the immunoSEQ multiplex PCR assay. TCRdb took over this immuneACCESS table, retaining in-frame rearrangements with V and J assigned. Such tables are incomplete; in checked studies, under half of the missing clones stem from an unresolved V gene, and the remainder is unexplained. Present in this sample are 270,000 or so clones, 80% to 90% of which were seen just once. Less than 3% of the sample rests with the top ten. The sequenced material came from peripheral blood. These receptors were obtained from a woman under 40 with active or convalescent COVID-19.

V gene TRBV18 combines with J gene TRBJ1-5, with TRBD1 identical over 9 bases. The CDR3 spans 14 residues. Per germline, CDR1 KGHSH and CDR2 LQKENI. The trim removed 5 bases at V and 4 bases at J, leaving 3 bases unmatched. The CDR3 bases are TGTGCCAGCTCAACGGACAGGGGAAATCAGCCCCAGCATTTT. This codes for CASSTDRGNQPQHF.

The rearrangement uses TRBV19 and TRBJ2-7, with D possibly TRBD2 on 5 matching bases. V lost 4 bases and J lost 0, with 13 bases in between. The CDR3 totals 15 residues. The germline V gene has CDR1 LNHDA and CDR2 SQIVND (reference sequence). This CDR3 reads CASSRGEIRSYEQYF. DNA of the CDR3: TGTGCCAGTAGTAGGGGAGAGATACGCTCCTACGAGCAGTACTTC. Together with reference TRBV19 and TRBJ2-7, the CDR3 gives the full variable domain: DGGITQSPKYLFRKEGQNVTLSCEQNLNHDAMYWYRQDPGQGLRLIYYSQIVNDFQKGDIAEGYSVSREKKESFPLTVTSAQKNPTAFYLCASSRGEIRSYEQYFGPGTRLTVT.

The gene calls are TRBV28 and TRBJ2-1, with TRBD2 matching over 7 bases. The CDR3 is 14 amino acids. From germline, CDR1 is MDHEN and CDR2 SYDVKM. J was trimmed by 4 bases and V by 3 bases; bases with no gene match: 3. The CDR3 DNA reads as TGTGCCAGCAGTTTTGGGGGGGGTTACAATGAGCAGTTCTTC. Translation: CASSFGGGYNEQFF.

The CDR3 reads CASSYGGDNSPLHF. The CDR3 nucleotides read TGTGCCAGCAGTTACGGGGGGGACAATTCACCCCTCCACTTT. The chain joins TRBV6-5 to TRBJ1-6, with D perhaps TRBD1 (5 bases). This CDR3 has 14 amino acids. CDR1 and CDR2 (germline): MNHEY, SVGAGI. Trimming removed 2 bases at V and 7 bases at J, with 9 bases between.

The rearrangement links TRBV5-6 to TRBJ2-5; 8 bases are a match to TRBD2. CDR1 is SGHDT, CDR2 YYEEEE, per germline. Trimming removed 3 bases from V and 3 bases from J; junction bases left unmatched: 4. The CDR3 sequence is 14 residues long. The CDR3 DNA follows: TGTGCCAGCAGCTCGGGACTAGATAAAGAGACCCAGTACTTC. Translating gives CASSSGLDKETQYF. The variable domain in full, completed from reference TRBV5-6 and TRBJ2-5, reads DAGVTQSPTHLIKTRGQQVTLRCSPKSGHDTVSWYQQALGQGPQFIFQYYEEEERQRGNFPDRFSGHQFPNYSSELNVNALLLGDSALYLCASSSGLDKETQYFGPGTRLLVL.

This chain connects TRBV18 to TRBJ2-2, with 9 bases that match TRBD1. The J segment lost 1 base and the V segment lost 1 base, leaving 7 bases of the junction unmatched. Germline V CDR1 and CDR2: KGHSH, LQKENI. The CDR3 is made up of 18 amino acids. The CDR3 DNA reads TGTGCCAGCTCACCACGGGGCCCGGGACAGGGGAACACCGGGGAGCTGTTTTTT. Amino acid sequence: CASSPRGPGQGNTGELFF.

This clone is a singleton in its sample. The V and J genes are TRBV5-1 and TRBJ2-2; D is unresolved. The CDR3 length is 14 residues. V lost 4 bases and J 1 base, leaving 8 bases between the germline ends. The germline V gene encodes CDR1 SGHRS and CDR2 YFSETQ. CDR3 sequence: CASSPEKNTGELFF. The CDR3 DNA sequence: TGCGCCAGCAGCCCCGAGAAGAACACCGGGGAGCTGTTTTTT.

The chain uses TRBV5-6 and TRBJ2-1, with a weak D call TRBD2 (6 bases). This CDR3 contains 15 residues. From germline, CDR1 is SGHDT and CDR2 YYEEEE. Trimming shortened V by 0 bases and J by 5 bases, and 12 bases separated the two germline ends. In nucleotides, the CDR3 is TGTGCCAGCAGCTTGGATCTAGCGCAGAACAATGAGCAGTTCTTC. It yields the protein CASSLDLAQNNEQFF.

The chain carries TRBV28 and TRBJ1-5, with unresolved D. The CDR3 loop spans 12 amino acids. V dropped 8 bases and J dropped 2 bases, with 7 bases sitting between them. In germline, CDR1 is MDHEN, CDR2 SYDVKM. The CDR3 loop reads CASRVGNQPQHF. In nucleotides, the CDR3 is TGTGCCAGCCGGGTGGGCAATCAGCCCCAGCATTTT. The full variable domain, completed using reference TRBV28 and TRBJ1-5, is DVKVTQSSRYLVKRTGEKVFLECVQDMDHENMFWYRQDPGLGLRLIYFSYDVKMKEKGDIPEGYSVSREKKERFSLILESASTNQTSMYLCASRVGNQPQHFGDGTRLSIL.

This clone showed up just a few times. The same CDR3 arises from other DNA sequences in this sample as well. V is TRBV15 and J is TRBJ2-6; TRBD2 aligns across 8 bases. This CDR3 contains 16 residues. With V trimmed by 5 bases and J by 1 base, 4 bases remained unmatched. The germline gives CDR1 LNHNV, CDR2 YYDKDF (reference sequence). The CDR3 bases are TGTGCCACCAGCGGGGGCGGGGGGTCTGGGGCCAACGTCCTGACTTTC. It codes for CATSGGGGSGANVLTF.

This chain joins TRBV6-2 or TRBV6-3 and TRBJ1-1; possible D gene TRBD1, 6 bases. V gave up 1 base and J gave up 5 bases, with 11 bases separating them. The germline gives CDR1 MNHEY, CDR2 SVGEGT. The CDR3 length is 14 residues. In nucleotides, the CDR3 is TGTGCCAGCAGTTACTTGGGGGCCGGGACTGAAGCTTTCTTT. Its translation is CASSYLGAGTEAFF.

The chain joins TRBV19 to TRBJ2-2; 13 nucleotides line up with TRBD2. The V gene's germline CDR1 is LNHDA and CDR2 SQIVND (reference sequence). V dropped 5 bases and J dropped 1; count of bases not matched to a gene: 7. The CDR3 runs to 18 residues. CDR3 loop: CASSPRLAGGLNTGELFF. The CDR3, as DNA: TGTGCCAGTAGTCCCAGACTAGCGGGGGGACTGAACACCGGGGAGCTGTTTTTT.

This clone has a handful of counts. This chain links TRBV6-5 with TRBJ1-2; D may be TRBD1 (6 bases). The CDR3 is 13 residues long. CDR1 is MNHEY and CDR2 is SVGAGI in the germline V gene. Trimming removed 10 bases at V and 0 bases at J, with 12 bases between. CDR3 bases: TGTGCCATCTACAGGGCCTCTAACTATGGCTACACCTTC. It codes for CAIYRASNYGYTF.

This clone was picked up one time. The V call is TRBV5-4, the J call TRBJ1-1; the D gene is possibly TRBD1 (5 bases). The CDR3 has 17 residues. Deletions cut 5 bases from V and 1 base from J, with 21 bases between. Per germline, CDR1 SGHNT and CDR2 YYREEE (reference sequence). CDR3 sequence (DNA): TGTGCCAGCAGGCCGCGGGGGTCCCTTTCGCAGAACACTGAAGCTTTCTTT. Translation: CASRPRGSLSQNTEAFF.

The chain couples TRBV5-1 to TRBJ2-5; 12 bases are a match to TRBD2. The germline V gene has CDR1 SGHRS and CDR2 YFSETQ. The trim removed 1 base at V and 5 bases at J, leaving 6 bases unmatched. CDR3 length equals 16 residues. DNA of the CDR3: TGCGCCAGCAGCTTGATGGCTAGCGGGGGGGCGGAGACCCAGTACTTC. This encodes CASSLMASGGAETQYF. Based on the CDR3 plus reference TRBV5-1 and TRBJ2-5, the full variable domain is KAGVTQTPRYLIKTRGQQVTLSCSPISGHRSVSWYQQTPGQGLQFLFEYFSETQRNKGNFPGRFSGRQFSNSRSEMNVSTLELGDSALYLCASSLMASGGAETQYFGPGTRLLVL.

The chain links TRBV6-2 or TRBV6-3 to TRBJ1-6, with TRBD1 as a possible D gene (5 bases). V gave up 0 bases and J gave up 12 bases, with 6 bases separating them. This CDR3 is built from 12 residues. CDR1 is MNHEY, CDR2 SVGEGT, per germline. The CDR3 reads CASSYSGVPLHF. The CDR3 coding sequence is TGTGCCAGCAGTTACTCAGGGGTACCCCTCCACTTT.

The genes are TRBV30 and TRBJ1-3; D gene uncertain. V lost 3 bases, J lost 8 bases, and 11 bases lay in between. The CDR3 runs 12 residues. CDR1 is GTSNPN and CDR2 is SVGIG in the germline V gene (reference sequence). Here the CDR3 reads CAWREAGYTIYF. As DNA, the CDR3 is TGTGCCTGGAGGGAAGCGGGTTACACCATATATTTT.

The rearrangement links TRBV3-1 (or the pseudogene TRBV3-2) to TRBJ2-1, with 10 nucleotides matching TRBD2. Germline V gene lookup returns CDR1 LGHDT and CDR2 YNNKEL (reference sequence). With V trimmed by 2 bases and J by 5 bases, 3 bases remained unmatched. CDR3 length equals 15 residues. The CDR3: CASSQWLAGDNEQFF. In DNA form, the CDR3 reads TGTGCCAGCAGCCAATGGCTAGCGGGGGACAATGAGCAGTTCTTC.

The chain uses TRBV12-1 and TRBJ1-5; TRBD1 is the table's D call, not checked against the DNA. TRBV12-1 is a documented pseudogene. The CDR3 totals 16 residues. The CDR3 is CASSFSETPGRQPQHF. CDR3 coding DNA: TGTGCCAGCAGCTTTAGCGAAACCCCAGGGCGTCAGCCCCAGCATTTT.

The chain joins TRBV19 to TRBJ1-1, with D unclear. The CDR3 consists of 13 residues. Germline V gives CDR1 LNHDA, CDR2 SQIVND (reference sequence). The germline V and J ends were trimmed by 3 bases and 5 bases, with 10 bases remaining between them. CDR3 nucleotide sequence: TGTGCCAGTAGTATTAGTTGGCGGACTGAAGCTTTCTTT. Amino acid sequence: CASSISWRTEAFF.

The chain carries TRBV2 and TRBJ1-2; 9 nucleotides agree with TRBD1. J was trimmed by 6 bases and V by 2 bases; bases with no gene match: 7. This CDR3 region has 15 residues. The germline CDR1 and CDR2 sequences are SNHLY and FYNNEI. The DNA of the CDR3 is TGTGCCAGCAGTGAAATGCGGGACAGGGCTAATGGCTACACCTTC. This translates into CASSEMRDRANGYTF.

V gene TRBV7-2 combines with J gene TRBJ2-3; TRBD2 aligns across 13 bases. Germline lookup yields CDR1 SGHTA and CDR2 FQGNSA. V was pared by 5 bases and J by 5 bases, with 7 bases of the junction left unmatched. The length of the CDR3 is 16 residues. CDR3 DNA sequence: TGTGCCAGCAGCCTCCGACTAGCGGGGGGTGGAGATACGCAGTATTTT. The encoded protein is CASSLRLAGGGDTQYF.

CDR3: CAWQGANSPLHF. DNA for the CDR3: TGTGCCTGGCAGGGGGCTAATTCACCCCTCCACTTT. The rearrangement links TRBV6-5 to TRBJ1-6; 8 nucleotides match TRBD1. Germline V gene lookup returns CDR1 MNHEY and CDR2 SVGAGI. The CDR3 extends over 12 amino acids. The V gene end was trimmed by 11 bases and the J gene end by 6 bases; junction bases not matched to a gene: 3.

This clone was observed a handful of times. The chain employs TRBV7-8 and TRBJ1-6; D remains unclear. Between the trimmed V and J ends, which lost 5 bases and 7 bases, there was a span of 12 bases. Germline CDR1 is SGHVS and CDR2 is FQNEAQ. There are 14 residues in the CDR3. The CDR3 here is CASSVRSFNSPLHF. For the CDR3, the DNA is TGTGCCAGCAGCGTACGTAGCTTCAATTCACCCCTCCACTTT. The full variable domain, its missing parts supplied by reference TRBV7-8 and TRBJ1-6, is GAGVSQSPRYKVAKRGQDVALRCDPISGHVSLFWYQQALGQGPEFLTYFQNEAQLDKSGLPSDRFFAERPEGSVSTLKIQRTQQEDSAVYLCASSVRSFNSPLHFGNGTRLTVT.

The chain is built from TRBV30 and TRBJ2-2, with 10 bases that match TRBD2. This CDR3 contains 16 residues. After removal of 3 bases from V and 4 bases from J, the junction contained 8 bases not matched to a gene. In germline, CDR1 is GTSNPN, CDR2 SVGIG (reference sequence). In DNA form, the CDR3 reads TGTGCCTGGAGGCAGCGGGGGGGCTTGGGCACCGGGGAGCTGTTTTTT. Amino acid sequence: CAWRQRGGLGTGELFF.

This chain connects TRBV2 to TRBJ2-7; D is unclear. The V gene's germline CDR1 is SNHLY and CDR2 FYNNEI. Trimming stripped 2 bases from V and 3 bases from J, with 2 bases between. The CDR3 sequence is 11 residues long. As DNA, the CDR3 is TGTGCCAGCAGTGAACTCTACGAGCAGTACTTC. This codes for CASSELYEQYF. Drawing the rest from reference TRBV2 and TRBJ2-7, the complete variable domain is EPEVTQTPSHQVTQMGQEVILRCVPISNHLYFYWYRQILGQKVEFLVSFYNNEISEKSEIFDDQFSVERPDGSNFTLKIRSTKLEDSAMYFCASSELYEQYFGPGTRLTVT.

This sequence joins TRBV15 and TRBJ2-7; D perhaps matches TRBD1 (5 bases). Trimming took off 1 base at V and 7 bases at J, with 14 bases between the two ends. Germline CDR1 reads LNHNV; CDR2 reads YYDKDF (reference sequence). This CDR3 has 14 amino acids. The CDR3 region is CATSRGGYLREQYF. Written as DNA, the CDR3 is TGTGCCACCAGCAGAGGGGGCTACTTAAGGGAGCAGTACTTC.

The genes are TRBV30 and TRBJ1-2; no firm D call. Trimming cost V 4 bases and J 4 bases, with 10 bases left between them. This CDR3 contains 12 residues. CDR1 and CDR2 (germline): GTSNPN, SVGIG (reference sequence). The CDR3: CAWNPHLYGYTF. CDR3 coding DNA: TGTGCCTGGAACCCACACCTCTATGGCTACACCTTC.

The gene calls are TRBV13 and TRBJ1-5; a possible D gene is TRBD1 (5 bases). The germline gives CDR1 PRHDT, CDR2 FYEKMQ (reference sequence). V was clipped by 0 bases and J by 2 bases, with 17 bases between them. The CDR3 covers 18 residues. Here the CDR3 DNA reads TGTGCCAGCAGCTTAGGCGGGGCAGGGCGGGGTGGCAATCAGCCCCAGCATTTT. This encodes CASSLGGAGRGGNQPQHF. The variable domain in full, completed from reference TRBV13 and TRBJ1-5, reads AAGVIQSPRHLIKEKRETATLKCYPIPRHDTVYWYQQGPGQDPQFLISFYEKMQSDKGSIPDRFSAQQFSDYHSELNMSSLELGDSALYFCASSLGGAGRGGNQPQHFGDGTRLSIL.